This TCR beta chain comes out of a study of blood T cell repertoires in COVID-19. Overall study context: Acute-phase and convalescent COVID-19 samples originated in the United States, Italy and Spain. Nucleic acid was either cDNA or gDNA, and it came from T cells, B-cell-depleted T cells, or PBMCs.

In the source study's methods: Scientists estimated how many nucleated cells there were by amplifying reference gene primers. TCRdb keeps only in-frame clones here, not all; method: immunoSEQ multiplex PCR. From that table come the V and J calls and clone size; the DNA was used to work out D and trimming. In the table there are 250,000 to 300,000 clones, around nine tenths of which are singletons. Losses at the gene ends were 5 bases for V and 5 bases for J; bases not matched to a gene: 8. The germline CDR1 and CDR2 sequences are SGHAT and FQDESV (reference sequence). This CDR3 region has 15 residues. Patients in Seattle were enrolled during active infection, then followed longitudinally.

Sequencing was done on a sample of peripheral blood. The chain links TRBV11-1 to TRBJ2-7, with 11 bases matching TRBD2. The receptor was derived from a woman in her 30s with COVID-19, enrolled during active disease. The CDR3 DNA reads as TGTGCCAGCAGCACCACTAGCGGGAGCCCCCACGAGCAGTACTTC. Protein product: CASSTTSGSPHEQYF. The variable domain in full, completed from reference TRBV11-1 and TRBJ2-7, reads EAEVAQSPRYKITEKSQAVAFWCDPISGHATLYWYRQILGQGPELLVQFQDESVVDDSQLPKDRFSAERLKGVDSTLKIQPAELGDSAMYLCASSTTSGSPHEQYFGPGTRLTVT.